This TCR beta chain was sequenced in a study of fetal regulatory T cell absence and autoimmunity. Study-level information: Exocrine pancreas autoimmunity occurred in IPEX patients lacking clinical diabetes.

Data came from immunoSEQ multiplex PCR; TCRdb stores just in-frame clones and leaves some out. In the table there are some 46,000 clones, about four fifths of which are singletons. This CDR3 contains 14 residues. Germline loops: CDR1 MGHRA, CDR2 YSYEKL. V lost 4 bases and J lost 5, with 13 bases in between. The chain employs TRBV4-1 and TRBJ2-3; D might be TRBD2 (6 bases). The TCR originated in a newborn boy with IPEX syndrome. Sequencing was performed on cord blood. The CDR3 DNA sequence: TGCGCCAGCAGCCTTGTAGCGGTGGGAGATACGCAGTATTTT. Encoded protein: CASSLVAVGDTQYF.